The clone carrying this TCR beta chain was observed at least ten times. This entry is derived from a study of spatial heterogeneity in lung cancer. Turning to the study itself: Consistent detection of more beta-chain than alpha-chain sequences was observed.

Every TCR cDNA molecule bore its own unique molecular identifier. TCRdb re-analysed the 5' RACE reads in MiXCR, keeping a single row per CDR3 protein. The sample shows about 8,000 distinct CDR3 sequences, 9.7% of them seen only once. The junction had 1 base not matched to a gene; V was cut back by 4 bases and J by 7 bases. This CDR3 is 14 amino acids long. The germline gives CDR1 SGHTA, CDR2 FQGNSA. Stated time point: sample taken at primary tumor resection. Whole RNA, isolated from tumor, nontumor lung or frozen PBMC, was sequenced without prior sorting. The clonotype was recovered from a male donor with early-stage non-small cell lung cancer. Source: normal lung tissue next to the tumor, taken at surgery. This chain joins TRBV7-2 and TRBJ2-1; 13 bases are shared with TRBD2. CDR3 region: CASSWTSGRNEQFF. The CDR3 DNA follows: TGTGCCAGCAGCTGGACTAGCGGGAGAAATGAGCAGTTCTTC.